Listed below are T cell receptor beta chains from one sample, sequenced in a study of human T cells and chemical hapten exposure. TCRdb analysed the RACE reads with MiXCR anew, one entry per CDR3 protein. The repertoire holds about 160,000 distinct CDR3 sequences, with around 30% as singletons. Sequencing was performed on whole blood, taken in connection with sensitization to the hapten diphenylcyclopropenone (DPC). These receptors originate from a woman aged 18-30 years with alopecia areata. Some clones in this sample may be carry-over from other donors' samples. CDR3s include the opening cysteine and the closing phenylalanine or tryptophan. Each record gives: V gene, J gene, CDR3 protein.

V gene: TRBV4-3
J gene: TRBJ2-7
CDR3 protein: CASSQDVRGAYEQYF

V gene: TRBV2
J gene: TRBJ1-5
CDR3 protein: CASSDVSNQPQHF

V gene: TRBV9
J gene: TRBJ1-1
CDR3 protein: CASSVVQSTEAFF

V gene: TRBV10-3
J gene: TRBJ2-7
CDR3 protein: CAISRDRVYEQYF

V gene: TRBV2
J gene: TRBJ2-3
CDR3 protein: CASREPGTQYF

V gene: TRBV7-6
J gene: TRBJ1-1
CDR3 protein: CASSLQAYTEAFF

V gene: TRBV7-6
J gene: TRBJ2-5
CDR3 protein: CASSLVEETQYF

V gene: TRBV5-6
J gene: TRBJ2-3
CDR3 protein: CASSSRGLRTDTQYF

V gene: TRBV29-1
J gene: TRBJ2-5
CDR3 protein: CSVGTSGNKETQYF

V gene: TRBV19
J gene: TRBJ1-5
CDR3 protein: CASSVYRDGNQPQHF

V gene: TRBV29-1
J gene: TRBJ1-2
CDR3 protein: CSVEEVGAGYGYTF

V gene: TRBV5-1
J gene: TRBJ2-7
CDR3 protein: CASSLQGERISEQYF

V gene: TRBV14
J gene: TRBJ2-1
CDR3 protein: CASSQGQGHPSGGYNEQFF

V gene: TRBV4-2
J gene: TRBJ1-2
CDR3 protein: CASSPPGQGYGYTF

V gene: TRBV5-1
J gene: TRBJ1-1
CDR3 protein: CASSLAGARNTEAFF

V gene: TRBV10-3
J gene: TRBJ2-3
CDR3 protein: CAISPTGGYTDTQYF

V gene: TRBV24-1
J gene: TRBJ2-1
CDR3 protein: CATSDLVRGGNEQFF

V gene: TRBV15
J gene: TRBJ2-1
CDR3 protein: CATGHGQGGNEQFF

V gene: TRBV27
J gene: TRBJ2-6
CDR3 protein: CASRPPSTGANVLTF

V gene: TRBV20-1
J gene: TRBJ2-5
CDR3 protein: CSAPKFQETQYF

V gene: TRBV29-1
J gene: TRBJ1-2
CDR3 protein: CSVEGDSLYGYTF

V gene: TRBV27
J gene: TRBJ2-3
CDR3 protein: CASSLSARWADTQYF

V gene: TRBV12-3/TRBV12-4
J gene: TRBJ2-7
CDR3 protein: CASSLGTGGEQYF

V gene: TRBV27
J gene: TRBJ2-7
CDR3 protein: CASSLSVRVYEQYF

V gene: TRBV27
J gene: TRBJ2-7
CDR3 protein: CASSGYYGERDYEQYF

V gene: TRBV29-1
J gene: TRBJ2-2
CDR3 protein: CSVRGQGDAGELFF

V gene: TRBV2
J gene: TRBJ1-4
CDR3 protein: CASTDRGTNEKLFF

V gene: TRBV30
J gene: TRBJ1-1
CDR3 protein: CAWKGTGGAEAFF

V gene: TRBV29-1
J gene: TRBJ1-2
CDR3 protein: CSVTGSLNYGYTF

V gene: TRBV4-3
J gene: TRBJ2-2
CDR3 protein: CASRRNGGTANTGELFF

V gene: TRBV20-1
J gene: TRBJ2-7
CDR3 protein: CSARGTLPYEQYF

V gene: TRBV3-1
J gene: TRBJ1-1
CDR3 protein: CASSRRQLNTEAFF

V gene: TRBV20-1
J gene: TRBJ1-2
CDR3 protein: CSANPGQGASNYGYTF

V gene: TRBV29-1
J gene: TRBJ1-5
CDR3 protein: CSVRQNNQPQHF

V gene: TRBV20-1
J gene: TRBJ1-1
CDR3 protein: CSAPRTGGLGAFF

V gene: TRBV11-2
J gene: TRBJ2-3
CDR3 protein: CASSRRGSSTDTQYF

V gene: TRBV29-1
J gene: TRBJ1-2
CDR3 protein: CSVKAGVGINYGYTF

V gene: TRBV5-1
J gene: TRBJ1-6
CDR3 protein: CASSRSGAVGNSPLHF

V gene: TRBV29-1
J gene: TRBJ1-5
CDR3 protein: CSVAQGASNQPQHF

V gene: TRBV28
J gene: TRBJ2-2
CDR3 protein: CASSFPGGGAWELFF

V gene: TRBV5-1
J gene: TRBJ2-7
CDR3 protein: CASRKPGQGSYEQYF

V gene: TRBV20-1
J gene: TRBJ2-5
CDR3 protein: CSARFGGSPKETQYF

V gene: TRBV7-9
J gene: TRBJ2-7
CDR3 protein: CAWGTPESEQYF

V gene: TRBV4-1
J gene: TRBJ2-5
CDR3 protein: CASSQALARETQYF

V gene: TRBV19
J gene: TRBJ2-2
CDR3 protein: CASSIGRNAGELFF

V gene: TRBV6-6
J gene: TRBJ2-2
CDR3 protein: CASSYRETGELFF

V gene: TRBV6-2/TRBV6-3
J gene: TRBJ1-5
CDR3 protein: CASRSSRGLYSNQPQHF

V gene: TRBV7-6
J gene: TRBJ2-3
CDR3 protein: CASSLGYGRSGTDTQYF

V gene: TRBV4-3
J gene: TRBJ2-3
CDR3 protein: CASSQEALGITDTQYF